This is a list of T cell receptor beta chains from one sample in a study of cytomegalovirus exposure and HLA in healthy donors. The repertoire was sequenced with immunoSEQ multiplex PCR; TCRdb's copy has only in-frame clones and lacks some. The sample consists of about 54,000 clones, roughly 87% of them appearing once. The sequenced sample was PBMCs. The receptor source for this set is a young woman in good health and CMV-seropositive. Each CDR3 is given without its conserved first and last residue. The size entry is marked missing in some rows and otherwise reads once, few, many or a size class.

j_call clone_size v_call cdr3_aa
TRBJ2-1 . TRBV27 ASSYYTGGHEQF
TRBJ2-2 . TRBV27 ASREYTGELF
TRBJ1-1 . TRBV25-1 ASSATGREAF
TRBJ1-2 . TRBV19 ASSSTGFFGGYT
TRBJ2-1 . TRBV14 ASSPRLENNEQF
TRBJ1-3 . TRBV10-3 AISESTGTTAIY
TRBJ2-6 . TRBV29-1 SVDLGQLMEGSGANVLT
TRBJ2-7 . TRBV4-3 ASSLGSGVGTYEQY
TRBJ1-5 . TRBV4-1 ASSRQGDQPQH
TRBJ2-7 . TRBV2 ASSDLGRDEQY
TRBJ1-6 . TRBV6-1 ASSEPLWKGGLSSYNSPLH
TRBJ2-7 . TRBV7-3 ASSLALVDRGGSYEQY
TRBJ2-1 once TRBV6-4 ASSDYTGGGAKF
TRBJ2-7 . TRBV7-9 ASSLSYEQY
TRBJ1-1 few TRBV5-6 ASSTGMGQGDTEAF
TRBJ2-7 . TRBV6-6 ASSPDSSYEQY
TRBJ2-3 . TRBV27 ASSSQEGATDTQY
TRBJ1-1 . TRBV21-1 ASSKGGTYTNTEAF
TRBJ1-5 . TRBV6-6 ASGGDLDQPQH
TRBJ1-1 . TRBV28 ASSLSLTGTAAF
TRBJ1-5 . TRBV7-9 ASSHGTEWLNQPQH
TRBJ1-1 . TRBV2 ASSTRGGNTEAF
TRBJ1-4 . TRBV7-9 ASSLARGGDNEKLF
TRBJ2-3 . TRBV2 ASSGTSGGTNTDTQY
TRBJ2-3 . TRBV18 ASSPPLPGGSDTQY
TRBJ1-4 . TRBV5-8 ASSPGGQVKKLF
TRBJ1-1 . TRBV2 ASTPGGNTEAF
TRBJ2-1 . TRBV6-5 ASSYSALYNEQF
TRBJ2-3 . TRBV19 ASSIYAGGTDTQY
TRBJ1-6 . TRBV19 ASSSRRGASYNSPLH
TRBJ1-2 few TRBV11-1 ASSPGEAAGYT
TRBJ2-6 . TRBV4-3 ASSQGTAGANVLT